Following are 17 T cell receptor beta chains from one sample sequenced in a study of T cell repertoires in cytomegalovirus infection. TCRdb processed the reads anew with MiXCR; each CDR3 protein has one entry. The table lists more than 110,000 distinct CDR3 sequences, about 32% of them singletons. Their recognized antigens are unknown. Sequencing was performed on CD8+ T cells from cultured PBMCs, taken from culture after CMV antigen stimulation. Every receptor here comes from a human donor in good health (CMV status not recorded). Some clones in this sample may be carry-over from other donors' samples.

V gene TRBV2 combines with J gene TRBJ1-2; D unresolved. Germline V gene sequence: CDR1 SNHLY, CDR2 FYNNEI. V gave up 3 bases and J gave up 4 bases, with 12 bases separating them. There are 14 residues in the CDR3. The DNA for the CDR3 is TGTGCCAGCAGTGATAGTGGGCCCCTCTATGGCTACACCTTC. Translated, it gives CASSDSGPLYGYTF.

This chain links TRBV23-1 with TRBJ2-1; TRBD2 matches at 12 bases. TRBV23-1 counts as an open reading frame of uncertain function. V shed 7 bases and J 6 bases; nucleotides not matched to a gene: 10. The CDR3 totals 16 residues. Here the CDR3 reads CASTPSGGAICNEQFF. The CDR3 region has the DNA TGCGCCAGCACCCCTAGCGGGGGGGCCATATGCAATGAGCAGTTCTTC.

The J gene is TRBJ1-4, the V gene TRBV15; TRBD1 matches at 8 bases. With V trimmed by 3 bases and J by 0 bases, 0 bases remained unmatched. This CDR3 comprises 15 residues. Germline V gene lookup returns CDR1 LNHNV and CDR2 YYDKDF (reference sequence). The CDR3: CATSRTGATNEKLFF. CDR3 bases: TGTGCCACCAGCAGGACAGGGGCAACTAATGAAAAACTGTTTTTT.

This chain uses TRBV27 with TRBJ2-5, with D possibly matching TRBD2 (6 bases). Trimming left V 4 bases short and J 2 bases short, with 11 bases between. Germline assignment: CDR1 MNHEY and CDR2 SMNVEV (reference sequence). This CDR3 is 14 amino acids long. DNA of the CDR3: TGTGCCAGCAGTTCGCGGGACGGGCAAGAGACCCAGTACTTC. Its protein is CASSSRDGQETQYF.

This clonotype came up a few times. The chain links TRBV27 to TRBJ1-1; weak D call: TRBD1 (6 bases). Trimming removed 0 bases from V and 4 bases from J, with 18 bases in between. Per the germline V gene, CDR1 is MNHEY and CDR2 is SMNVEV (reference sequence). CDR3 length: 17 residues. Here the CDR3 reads CASSLSGWTARGTEAFF. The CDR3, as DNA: TGTGCCAGCAGTTTATCGGGGTGGACAGCCCGGGGCACTGAAGCTTTCTTT.

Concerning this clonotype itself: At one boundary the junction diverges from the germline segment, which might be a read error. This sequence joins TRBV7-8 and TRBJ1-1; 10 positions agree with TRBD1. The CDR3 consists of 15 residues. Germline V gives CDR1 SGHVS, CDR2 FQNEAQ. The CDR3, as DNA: TGTGCCAGCGGCTTAGGCCGGGGACAGGGGTTTGAAGCTTTCTTT. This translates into CASGLGRGQGFEAFF.

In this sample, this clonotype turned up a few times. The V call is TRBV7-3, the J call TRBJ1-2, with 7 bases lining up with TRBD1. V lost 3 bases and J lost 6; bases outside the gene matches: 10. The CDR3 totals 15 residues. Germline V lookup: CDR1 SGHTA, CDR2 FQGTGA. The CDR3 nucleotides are TGTGCCAGCAGCTTCTCCCCAGGGGGGGTTGATGGCTACACCTTC. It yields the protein CASSFSPGGVDGYTF.

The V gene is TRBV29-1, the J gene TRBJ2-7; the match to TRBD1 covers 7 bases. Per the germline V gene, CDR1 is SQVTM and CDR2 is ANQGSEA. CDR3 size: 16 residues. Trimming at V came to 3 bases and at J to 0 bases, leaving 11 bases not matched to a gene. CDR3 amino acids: CSVEGPGQTSSYEQYF. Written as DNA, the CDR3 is TGCAGCGTTGAGGGACCGGGACAGACGAGCTCCTACGAGCAGTACTTC.

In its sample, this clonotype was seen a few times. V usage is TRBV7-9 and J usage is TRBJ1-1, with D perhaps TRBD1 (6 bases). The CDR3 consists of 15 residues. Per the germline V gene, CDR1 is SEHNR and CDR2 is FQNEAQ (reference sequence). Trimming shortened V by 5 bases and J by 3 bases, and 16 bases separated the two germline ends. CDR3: CASSDGTNRDTEAFF. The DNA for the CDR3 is TGTGCCAGCAGCGACGGGACAAATCGGGACACTGAAGCTTTCTTT.

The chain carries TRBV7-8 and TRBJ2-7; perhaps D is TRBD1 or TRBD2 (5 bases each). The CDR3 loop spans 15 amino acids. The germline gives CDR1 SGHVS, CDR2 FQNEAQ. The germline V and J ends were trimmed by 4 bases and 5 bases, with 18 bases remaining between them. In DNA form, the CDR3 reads TGTGCCAGCAGCTGGGACGGCACAACAGGAAACGAGCAGTACTTC. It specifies CASSWDGTTGNEQYF.

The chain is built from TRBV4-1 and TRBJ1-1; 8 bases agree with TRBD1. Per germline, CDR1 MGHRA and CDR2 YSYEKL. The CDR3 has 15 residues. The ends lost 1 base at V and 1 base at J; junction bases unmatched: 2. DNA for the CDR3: TGCGCCAGCAGCCAAGGAACAGGGGGGAACACTGAAGCTTTCTTT. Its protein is CASSQGTGGNTEAFF.

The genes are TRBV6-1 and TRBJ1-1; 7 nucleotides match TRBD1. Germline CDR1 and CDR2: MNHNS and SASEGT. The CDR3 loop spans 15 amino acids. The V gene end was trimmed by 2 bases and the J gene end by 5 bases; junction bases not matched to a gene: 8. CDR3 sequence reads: CASSETSTGMTEAFF. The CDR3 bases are TGTGCCAGCAGTGAAACTTCGACAGGGATGACTGAAGCTTTCTTT.

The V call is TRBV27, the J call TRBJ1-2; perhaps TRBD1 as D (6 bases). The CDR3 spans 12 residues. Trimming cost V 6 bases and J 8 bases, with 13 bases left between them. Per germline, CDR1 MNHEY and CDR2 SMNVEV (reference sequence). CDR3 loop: CASRGGRGGYTF. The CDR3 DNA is TGTGCCAGCAGGGGGGGGCGTGGGGGCTACACCTTC.

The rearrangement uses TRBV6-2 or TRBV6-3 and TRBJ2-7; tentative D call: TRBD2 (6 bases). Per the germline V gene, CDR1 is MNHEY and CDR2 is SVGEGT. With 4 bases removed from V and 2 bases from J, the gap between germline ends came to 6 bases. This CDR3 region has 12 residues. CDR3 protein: CASSWTTYEQYF. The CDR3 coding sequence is TGTGCCAGCAGTTGGACTACCTACGAGCAGTACTTC.

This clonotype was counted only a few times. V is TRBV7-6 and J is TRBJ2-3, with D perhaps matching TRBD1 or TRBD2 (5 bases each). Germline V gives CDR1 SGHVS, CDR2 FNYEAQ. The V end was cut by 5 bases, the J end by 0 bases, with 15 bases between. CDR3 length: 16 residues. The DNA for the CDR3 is TGTGCCAGCAGCCCGGGTCCGGGACGGAGCACAGATACGCAGTATTTT. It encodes CASSPGPGRSTDTQYF. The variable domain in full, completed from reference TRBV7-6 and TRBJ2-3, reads GAGVSQSPRYKVTKRGQDVALRCDPISGHVSLYWYRQALGQGPEFLTYFNYEAQQDKSGLPNDRFSAERPEGSISTLTIQRTEQRDSAMYRCASSPGPGRSTDTQYFGPGTRLTVL.

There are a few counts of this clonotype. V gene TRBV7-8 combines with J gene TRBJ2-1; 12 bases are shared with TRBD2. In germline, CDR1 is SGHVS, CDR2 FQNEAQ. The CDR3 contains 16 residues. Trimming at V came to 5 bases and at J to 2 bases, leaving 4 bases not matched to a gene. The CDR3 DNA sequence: TGTGCCAGCAGCCTTCGGACTAGCGGGACCTACAATGAGCAGTTCTTC. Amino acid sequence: CASSLRTSGTYNEQFF.

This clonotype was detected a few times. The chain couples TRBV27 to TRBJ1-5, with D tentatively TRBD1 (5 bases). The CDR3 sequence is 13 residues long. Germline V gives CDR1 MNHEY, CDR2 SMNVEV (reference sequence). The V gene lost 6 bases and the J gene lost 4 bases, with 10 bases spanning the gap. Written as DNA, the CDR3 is TGTGCCAGCAGGTCGACAGAGAATCAGCCCCAGCATTTT. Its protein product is CASRSTENQPQHF.